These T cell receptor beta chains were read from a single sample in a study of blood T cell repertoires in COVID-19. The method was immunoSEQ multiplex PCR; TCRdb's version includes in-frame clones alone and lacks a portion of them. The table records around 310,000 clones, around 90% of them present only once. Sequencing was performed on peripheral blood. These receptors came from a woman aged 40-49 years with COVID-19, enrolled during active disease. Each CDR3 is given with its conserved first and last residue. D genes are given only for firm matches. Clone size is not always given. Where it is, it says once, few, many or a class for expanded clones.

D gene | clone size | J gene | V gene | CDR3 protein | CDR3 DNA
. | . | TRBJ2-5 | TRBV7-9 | CASSLMQGQETQYF | TGTGCCAGCAGCTTAATGCAGGGTCAGGAGACCCAGTACTTC
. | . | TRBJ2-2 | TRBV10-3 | CATREGGNTGELFF | TGTGCCACCCGGGAAGGGGGAAACACCGGGGAGCTGTTTTTT
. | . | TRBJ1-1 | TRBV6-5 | CASSRDLGVSFF | TGTGCCAGCAGTAGGGACTTGGGGGTTTCTTTCTTT
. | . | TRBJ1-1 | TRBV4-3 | CASSSSTAITEAFF | TGCGCCAGCAGCTCGTCGACAGCTATCACTGAAGCTTTCTTT
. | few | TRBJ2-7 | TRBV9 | CASSVGASLYEQYF | TGTGCCAGCAGCGTAGGGGCTAGCCTTTACGAGCAGTACTTC
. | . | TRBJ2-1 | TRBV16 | CASSQFSNNEQFF | TGTGCCAGCAGCCAATTCTCTAACAATGAGCAGTTCTTC
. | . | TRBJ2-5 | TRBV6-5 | CASSYSAGVSETQYF | TGTGCCAGCAGTTACTCGGCAGGGGTCTCGGAGACCCAGTACTTC
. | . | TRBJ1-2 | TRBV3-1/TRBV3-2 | CASSHHLQSGTPPGYGYTF | TGTGCCAGCAGCCACCATTTACAGTCCGGGACACCCCCTGGTTATGGCTACACCTTC
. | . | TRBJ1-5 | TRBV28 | CASSLWQGPGNQPQHF | TGTGCCAGCAGTTTATGGCAGGGTCCGGGCAATCAGCCCCAGCATTTT
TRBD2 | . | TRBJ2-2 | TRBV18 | CASSPPGGGTSTGELFF | TGTGCCAGCTCACCACCGGGCGGGGGGACGAGCACCGGGGAGCTGTTTTTT
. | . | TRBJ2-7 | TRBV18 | CASSQKSYAGAVASAYEQYF | TGTGCCAGCTCACAGAAGTCCTATGCGGGGGCGGTCGCGTCAGCCTACGAGCAGTACTTC
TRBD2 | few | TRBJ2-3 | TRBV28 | CASSLAGGSTDTQYF | TGTGCCAGCAGTTTAGCGGGAGGGAGCACAGATACGCAGTATTTT
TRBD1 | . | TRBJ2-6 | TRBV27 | CASSPGQVGGANVLTF | TGTGCCAGCAGTCCCGGACAGGTGGGGGGGGCCAACGTCCTGACTTTC
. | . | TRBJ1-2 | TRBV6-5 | CASRQVGLYGYTF | TGTGCCAGCCGACAGGTCGGCCTCTATGGCTACACCTTC
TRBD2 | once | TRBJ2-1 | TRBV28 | CASSLWGGLNYNEQFF | TGTGCCAGCAGTTTATGGGGGGGGTTAAACTACAATGAGCAGTTCTTC
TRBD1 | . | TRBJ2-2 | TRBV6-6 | CASSYSGTGGTGELFF | TGTGCCAGCAGTTACTCCGGGACAGGGGGCACCGGGGAGCTGTTTTTT
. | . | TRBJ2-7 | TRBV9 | CASSVGAVAGLHYEQYF | TGTGCCAGCAGCGTAGGGGCTGTGGCGGGATTACACTACGAGCAGTACTTC
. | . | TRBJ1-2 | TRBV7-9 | CASSPNRELDGYTF | TGTGCCAGCAGCCCCAACAGGGAGTTGGATGGCTACACCTTC